The next 26 T cell receptor beta chains were all read from a single sample in a study of cytomegalovirus exposure and HLA in healthy donors. PCR primers comprised 60 Vbeta and 13 Jbeta primers. Libraries were prepared by immunoSEQ multiplex PCR; TCRdb keeps only in-frame clonotypes and omits some of them. The sample holds about 190,000 clones, approximately 78% seen once. The source material was PBMCs. The receptors come from a woman between 18 and 29 years old in good health and CMV-seronegative.

There are a few counts of this clone. V gene TRBV6-1 combines with J gene TRBJ1-4; D is possibly TRBD1 (6 bases). From germline, CDR1 is MNHNS and CDR2 SASEGT. The CDR3 covers 18 residues. V was pared by 4 bases and J by 0 bases, with 18 bases between. CDR3 protein: CASSALQGSPSTNEKLFF. The CDR3 DNA sequence: TGTGCCAGCAGTGCTTTACAGGGCTCCCCTTCAACTAATGAAAAACTGTTTTTT.

This clone was detected once. The chain recombines TRBV19 with TRBJ1-3; 9 bases map to TRBD1. The germline gives CDR1 LNHDA, CDR2 SQIVND (reference sequence). The CDR3 loop spans 14 amino acids. J gave up 8 bases and V 3 bases, and 5 bases lay outside the gene matches. This CDR3 is CASSMKQGAHTIYF. The CDR3 coding sequence is TGTGCCAGTAGTATGAAACAGGGGGCTCACACCATATATTTT.

V usage is TRBV2 and J usage is TRBJ2-3; TRBD2 agrees at 7 bases. J gave up 1 base and V 5 bases, and 18 bases lay outside the gene matches. Germline CDR1 SNHLY, CDR2 FYNNEI. This CDR3 is built from 19 residues. The CDR3 loop reads CASSRHRRIAGDGTDTQYF. CDR3 nucleotide sequence: TGTGCCAGCAGTCGCCACCGGCGGATTGCGGGAGACGGCACAGATACGCAGTATTTT.

The CDR3: CASSFAGGPGNEQFF. The CDR3 coding sequence is TGTGCCAGCAGCTTCGCGGGAGGGCCAGGCAATGAGCAGTTCTTC. V gene TRBV7-2 combines with J gene TRBJ2-1; 9 bases agree with TRBD2. Losses at the gene ends were 3 bases for V and 6 bases for J; bases not matched to a gene: 6. The CDR3 totals 15 residues. Germline CDR1 and CDR2: SGHTA and FQGNSA.

The chain joins TRBV9 to TRBJ2-5; 9 bases are a match to TRBD2. Germline trimming cut 0 bases from V and 7 bases from J; bases unmatched to any gene: 4. Germline CDR1 reads SGDLS; CDR2 reads YYNGEE. This CDR3 is built from 14 residues. The CDR3 nucleotides are TGTGCCAGCAGCGTAGGCGGGAGGGGAGGGACCCAGTACTTC. Amino acid sequence: CASSVGGRGGTQYF.

The rearrangement links TRBV27 to TRBJ2-7; unclear D gene. From germline, CDR1 is MNHEY and CDR2 SMNVEV (reference sequence). Trimming cost V 2 bases and J 0 bases, with 11 bases left between them. This CDR3 comprises 15 residues. CDR3 in amino acids: CASSLAPSSSYEQYF. CDR3 nucleotide sequence: TGTGCCAGCAGTTTAGCCCCATCGAGCTCCTACGAGCAGTACTTC.

The chain uses TRBV5-1 and TRBJ1-4, with 9 positions matching TRBD1. CDR3 size: 15 residues. Losses at the gene ends were 2 bases for V and 4 bases for J; bases not matched to a gene: 3. The V gene's germline CDR1 is SGHRS and CDR2 YFSETQ. The CDR3 protein is CASSLRQGDNEKLFF. As DNA, the CDR3 is TGCGCCAGCAGCTTACGACAGGGGGATAATGAAAAACTGTTTTTT.

V usage is TRBV2 and J usage is TRBJ2-7, with 7 bases lining up with TRBD1. The junction had 11 bases not matched to a gene; V was cut back by 7 bases and J by 2 bases. Germline V lookup: CDR1 SNHLY, CDR2 FYNNEI. The CDR3 spans 15 residues. The CDR3 nucleotides are TGTGCCAGCAAACTACAGGGGCCCCTCACCTACGAGCAGTACTTC. It codes for CASKLQGPLTYEQYF.

In this sample, this clone turned up a few times. The chain is built from TRBV6-1 and TRBJ1-4; 8 bases line up with TRBD1. CDR1 and CDR2 from the germline V gene are MNHNS and SASEGT. This CDR3 is built from 14 residues. J gave up 6 bases and V 10 bases, and 10 bases lay outside the gene matches. The CDR3, as DNA: TGTGCCACCGCTCCCAGGGGGCAAGATGAAAAACTGTTTTTT. It specifies CATAPRGQDEKLFF.

The CDR3 region is CATSRGADETQYF. The CDR3 DNA reads as TGTGCCACCAGCAGAGGTGCGGATGAGACCCAGTACTTC. This sequence joins TRBV15 and TRBJ2-5; D is undetermined. Trimming removed 1 base from V and 5 bases from J, with 8 bases in between. The germline V gene has CDR1 LNHNV and CDR2 YYDKDF (reference sequence). This CDR3 has 13 amino acids. The complete variable domain, with remaining parts taken from reference TRBV15 and TRBJ2-5, reads DAMVIQNPRYQVTQFGKPVTLSCSQTLNHNVMYWYQQKSSQAPKLLFHYYDKDFNNEADTPDNFQSRRPNTSFCFLDIRSPGLGDTAMYLCATSRGADETQYFGPGTRLLVL.

This chain joins TRBV29-1 and TRBJ2-4, with a weak D call TRBD2 (6 bases). Between the trimmed V and J ends, which lost 4 bases and 7 bases, there was a span of 14 bases. Germline CDR1 SQVTM, CDR2 ANQGSEA. This CDR3 spans 13 amino acids. In DNA, the CDR3 is TGCAGCGTTGTTACCATAGGAGGGAACATTCAGTACTTC. It translates to CSVVTIGGNIQYF.

CDR3 nucleotides: TGTGCCAGCTCACCATCCCTAGCGGGAGGCCTCTACGAGCAGTACTTC. It specifies CASSPSLAGGLYEQYF. J is TRBJ2-7 and V is TRBV18, with TRBD2 identical over 11 bases. V was clipped by 2 bases and J by 3 bases; unmatched bases: 6. Per the germline V gene, CDR1 is KGHSH and CDR2 is LQKENI. The CDR3 loop spans 16 amino acids.

This chain links TRBV6-5 with TRBJ1-6; 8 positions match TRBD1. CDR1 is MNHEY and CDR2 is SVGAGI in the germline V gene. This CDR3 has 15 residues. V lost 0 bases and J lost 11; bases outside the gene matches: 6. CDR3 in amino acids: CASSYSPGQDPPLHF. CDR3 sequence (DNA): TGTGCCAGCAGTTACTCCCCGGGACAGGATCCACCCCTCCACTTT.

The chain links TRBV10-2 to TRBJ1-1; 7 nucleotides line up with TRBD1. Germline assignment: CDR1 WSHSY and CDR2 SAAADI. The junction had 11 bases not matched to a gene; V was cut back by 10 bases and J by 0 bases. This CDR3 has 15 residues. Here the CDR3 reads CATYTRDSMNTEAFF. The CDR3 coding sequence is TGCGCCACCTACACAAGGGACAGCATGAACACTGAAGCTTTCTTT.

This sequence joins TRBV14 and TRBJ1-4; possible D gene TRBD1, 6 bases. V lost 3 bases to trimming and J lost 0 bases, with 8 bases between them. The CDR3 is 15 residues long. Germline CDR1 is SGHDN and CDR2 is FVKESK. This CDR3 reads CASSHRTATNEKLFF. Here the CDR3 DNA reads TGTGCCAGCAGCCATCGGACAGCAACTAATGAAAAACTGTTTTTT.

For this clone: Other DNA sequences in the same sample also yield this CDR3. This chain uses TRBV6-5 with TRBJ1-2; D possibly corresponds to TRBD1 (5 bases). The V end lost 2 bases, the J end lost 2 bases, and 6 bases lay between the germline ends. Germline assignment: CDR1 MNHEY and CDR2 SVGAGI. This CDR3 spans 13 amino acids. CDR3 coding DNA: TGTGCCAGCAGTTACACAGGAAACTATGGCTACACCTTC. This codes for CASSYTGNYGYTF.

This chain uses TRBV6-1 with TRBJ1-5, with D tentatively TRBD1 (5 bases). CDR1 and CDR2 from the germline V gene are MNHNS and SASEGT. This CDR3 has 12 amino acids. Trimming cost V 1 base and J 10 bases, with 8 bases left between them. CDR3 sequence (DNA): TGTGCCAGCAGTGAAGGCAGGGCACCCCAGCATTTT. Its protein product is CASSEGRAPQHF.

For the CDR3, the DNA is TGCGCCAGCAGCCGCGAGCGGGGGGTTAGAGATACGCAGTATTTT. Protein: CASSRERGVRDTQYF. The V gene is TRBV5-1, the J gene TRBJ2-3; TRBD2 matches 9 bases. After removal of 4 bases from V and 5 bases from J, the junction contained 8 bases not matched to a gene. The length of the CDR3 is 15 residues. CDR1 is SGHRS and CDR2 is YFSETQ in the germline V gene.

This chain links TRBV6-1 with TRBJ2-5, with D perhaps TRBD1 (5 bases). This CDR3 has 13 residues. Germline V gene lookup returns CDR1 MNHNS and CDR2 SASEGT. Trimming took 7 bases from V and 13 from J, leaving 22 bases between them. In DNA form, the CDR3 reads TGTGCCAGCAATCCAGGGAAGCCTACGAGAGGGTACTTC. It is translated as CASNPGKPTRGYF.

This chain uses TRBV28 with TRBJ2-7, with 10 bases lining up with TRBD2. Looked up from germline, CDR1 is MDHEN and CDR2 is SYDVKM. J lost 0 bases, V lost 6 bases, and 5 bases had no gene match. The CDR3 sequence is 15 residues long. The CDR3 spells CASRGLAKSSYEQYF. As DNA, the CDR3 is TGTGCCAGCAGGGGACTAGCGAAGAGCTCCTACGAGCAGTACTTC.

The chain has TRBV7-2 and TRBJ2-5; no firm D call. V was pared by 0 bases and J by 2 bases, with 16 bases between. The germline V gene encodes CDR1 SGHTA and CDR2 FQGNSA. The CDR3 is made up of 17 amino acids. CDR3: CASSLAFGLDLQETQYF. The CDR3 coding sequence is TGTGCCAGCAGCTTAGCTTTTGGGCTCGACCTACAAGAGACCCAGTACTTC.

The chain couples TRBV18 to TRBJ1-2; 9 bases agree with TRBD1. The V gene's germline CDR1 is KGHSH and CDR2 LQKENI. This CDR3 comprises 14 residues. V lost 1 base and J lost 12; bases outside the gene matches: 9. The CDR3 bases are TGTGCCAGCTCACCACGGGACAGGGCCCGCCCTCACACCTTC. Its translation is CASSPRDRARPHTF.

The chain is built from TRBV19 and TRBJ1-2, with 7 positions matching TRBD1. The junction had 3 bases not matched to a gene; V was cut back by 3 bases and J by 8 bases. Germline values: CDR1 LNHDA, CDR2 SQIVND (reference sequence). CDR3 length: 12 residues. CDR3 amino acids: CASSISGGGYTF. The CDR3 nucleotides read TGTGCCAGTAGTATTTCAGGGGGAGGCTACACCTTC.

The genes are TRBV19 and TRBJ2-3, with a tentative D call TRBD2 (6 bases). The CDR3 consists of 15 residues. Germline loops: CDR1 LNHDA, CDR2 SQIVND (reference sequence). The V end lost 3 bases, the J end lost 4 bases, and 14 bases lay between the germline ends. For the CDR3, the DNA is TGTGCCAGTAGTATTGGGACTCGCCTGCCAGATACGCAGTATTTT. It yields the protein CASSIGTRLPDTQYF.

V and J are TRBV4-1 and TRBJ2-2; 10 nucleotides match TRBD2. Trimming at V came to 3 bases and at J to 4 bases, leaving 2 bases not matched to a gene. The CDR3 contains 15 residues. Germline V gives CDR1 MGHRA, CDR2 YSYEKL. In nucleotides, the CDR3 is TGCGCCAGCAGCCACCCTAGCGGGAGCACCGGGGAGCTGTTTTTT. This gives the protein CASSHPSGSTGELFF.

The chain is built from TRBV5-1 and TRBJ2-7; TRBD1 matches 12 bases. With 2 bases clipped from V and 3 bases from J, the junction kept 15 bases outside the gene matches. Germline-derived CDR1 and CDR2 are SGHRS and YFSETQ. The CDR3 is 19 amino acids. The chain's CDR3 is CASSLTGTGGLSVVYEQYF. CDR3 nucleotide sequence: TGCGCCAGCAGCTTAACCGGGACAGGGGGCTTATCAGTGGTCTACGAGCAGTACTTC.